Listed here are 15 T cell receptor beta chains from one sample, sequenced in a study of blood T cells in healthy people across ages. The second PCR ran about 6 to 12 cycles with a sample-barcoded 5' primer and J-beta primers. TCRdb processed the 5' RACE reads anew with MiXCR; each CDR3 protein has one entry. The data hold around 600,000 distinct CDR3 sequences, with 40% to 55% observed a single time. Sequenced input: blood. The receptors come from a man older than 75 in good health.

The rearrangement joins TRBV4-1 to TRBJ2-5, with 13 bases lining up with TRBD2. The CDR3 is made up of 19 amino acids. Germline V gene sequence: CDR1 MGHRA, CDR2 YSYEKL. The V segment lost 4 bases and the J segment 2 bases; nucleotides outside the gene matches: 13. Here the CDR3 DNA reads TGCGCCAGCAGCCCCCACCAAAACCCGACTAGCGGGAGGCAAGAGACCCAGTACTTC. This codes for CASSPHQNPTSGRQETQYF.

The chain links TRBV20-1 to TRBJ2-7, with TRBD2 matching 7 bases. Germline V lookup: CDR1 DFQATT, CDR2 SNEGSKA (reference sequence). Unmatched junction bases numbered 10, after V lost 0 bases and J lost 5 bases. The CDR3 sequence is 15 residues long. CDR3 sequence: CSARDRDGGNNEQYF. The CDR3 bases are TGCAGTGCTAGAGACCGGGACGGGGGGAACAACGAGCAGTACTTC.

The chain uses TRBV27 and TRBJ2-7, with 9 bases lining up with TRBD2. After removal of 8 bases from V and 6 bases from J, the junction contained 11 bases not matched to a gene. CDR3 length equals 14 residues. CDR1 and CDR2 from the germline V gene are MNHEY and SMNVEV (reference sequence). The CDR3 protein is CASAIAGVRREQYF. The CDR3 nucleotides read TGTGCCAGCGCGATAGCGGGAGTACGCCGCGAGCAGTACTTC.

The genes are TRBV28 and TRBJ2-5, with TRBD2 matching 8 bases. The J call is in doubt because the DNA end fits TRBJ2-1 better. CDR1 and CDR2 (germline): MDHEN, SYDVKM. The CDR3 contains 14 residues. This chain's CDR3 is CASSLTSAQETQFF. DNA for the CDR3: TGTGCCAGCAGTTTGACTAGCGCTCAAGAGACCCAGTTCTTC.

This clonotype appeared a few times. V usage is TRBV10-3 and J usage is TRBJ1-5; D uncertain. The CDR3 loop spans 14 amino acids. The germline V gene encodes CDR1 ENHRY and CDR2 SYGVKD. V was cut by 2 bases and J by 0 bases, with 5 bases left in between. In nucleotides, the CDR3 is TGTGCCATCAGTGAGGAAATTAGCAATCAGCCCCAGCATTTT. It codes for CAISEEISNQPQHF.

This clonotype was counted between two and nine times. This sequence joins TRBV10-3 and TRBJ2-5; perhaps TRBD1 as D (6 bases). The V gene's germline CDR1 is ENHRY and CDR2 SYGVKD. With 0 bases removed from V and 6 bases from J, the gap between germline ends came to 14 bases. There are 15 residues in the CDR3. The CDR3 nucleotides read TGTGCCATCAGTGAGTCCCCACCAGGGGAACAGACCCAGTACTTC. Protein sequence: CAISESPPGEQTQYF.

Only a few counts were recorded for this clonotype. This chain links TRBV21-1 with TRBJ2-1; the table's D call, TRBD2, has no DNA check behind it. TRBV21-1 is given as a pseudogene. This CDR3 is 22 amino acids long. CDR3 DNA: TGTGCCAGCAGCAAATTGGAAGGTTTGGTCGAGGTCAGCGGGGGAGTCTACAATGAGCAGTTCTTC. Translating gives CASSKLEGLVEVSGGVYNEQFF.

There are many counts of this clonotype. The chain links TRBV6-5 to TRBJ2-1, with D perhaps TRBD1 (6 bases). CDR3 length: 16 amino acids. The germline V gene encodes CDR1 MNHEY and CDR2 SVGAGI. V lost 4 bases and J lost 1, with 14 bases in between. CDR3: CASSSLSGTSYNEQFF. Written as DNA, the CDR3 is TGTGCCAGCAGTTCCCTTTCCGGGACATCCTACAATGAGCAGTTCTTC.

V is TRBV9 and J is TRBJ2-3; tentative D call: TRBD2 (6 bases). This CDR3 has 12 residues. The germline V gene encodes CDR1 SGDLS and CDR2 YYNGEE. V was shortened by 3 bases and J by 9 bases, with 11 bases between the two germline ends. Here the CDR3 DNA reads TGTGCCAGCAGCGAGGGGACTCAGACGCAGTATTTT. This encodes CASSEGTQTQYF.

This rearrangement joins TRBV28 to TRBJ2-7, with D possibly being TRBD2 (6 bases). With 4 bases removed from V and 3 bases from J, the gap between germline ends came to 19 bases. This CDR3 has 16 residues. Germline values: CDR1 MDHEN, CDR2 SYDVKM. CDR3 sequence: CASSSIPGTAVYEQYF. The CDR3 bases are TGTGCCAGCAGTTCAATCCCCGGGACTGCCGTCTACGAGCAGTACTTC.

This clonotype was detected a few times. This chain connects TRBV7-9 to TRBJ1-2; TRBD1 agrees at 10 bases. V trimming: 4 bases; J trimming: 3 bases; junction bases outside the gene matches: 5. The length of the CDR3 is 15 residues. Per the germline V gene, CDR1 is SEHNR and CDR2 is FQNEAQ (reference sequence). The CDR3 is CASSSGQGLDYGYTF. CDR3 bases: TGTGCCAGCAGCTCGGGACAGGGGTTAGACTATGGCTACACCTTC.

The rearrangement uses TRBV29-1 and TRBJ2-1; the D gene is possibly TRBD1 (6 bases). The CDR3 contains 15 residues. In germline, CDR1 is SQVTM, CDR2 ANQGSEA. Trimming removed 6 bases at V and 1 base at J, with 16 bases between. CDR3: CSVEGEAESYNEQFF. The CDR3 DNA is TGCAGCGTCGAGGGGGAAGCGGAATCCTACAATGAGCAGTTCTTC.

This clonotype was recorded at least ten times. CDR3 in amino acids: CASSLGLAGYTYNEQFF. CDR3 DNA sequence: TGTGCCAGCAGCTTAGGGCTAGCGGGGTACACCTACAATGAGCAGTTCTTC. The chain recombines TRBV7-2 with TRBJ2-1; 9 bases are a match to TRBD2. Looked up from germline, CDR1 is SGHTA and CDR2 is FQGNSA. The CDR3 is 17 residues long. Losses at the gene ends were 1 base for V and 2 bases for J; bases not matched to a gene: 6.

The gene calls are TRBV28 and TRBJ2-2; no clear D gene. V lost 5 bases and J 6 bases, leaving 10 bases between the germline ends. CDR3 length: 13 amino acids. Looked up from germline, CDR1 is MDHEN and CDR2 is SYDVKM. Written as DNA, the CDR3 is TGTGCCAGCAGTCAAGGCGGCGCCGGGGAGCTGTTTTTT. It translates to CASSQGGAGELFF.

This clonotype was counted only a few times. A single base separates this from a much larger clone, so it may be a read error. V usage is TRBV6-6 and J usage is TRBJ2-5, with D tentatively TRBD1 (6 bases). Trimming took 6 bases from V and 11 from J, leaving 25 bases between them. CDR1 is MNHNY and CDR2 is SVGAGI in the germline V gene (reference sequence). The CDR3 extends over 15 amino acids. In DNA, the CDR3 is TGTGCCAGCAGAACACAGGGTGGAACCTACAATGAGCAGTACTTC. Translated, it gives CASRTQGGTYNEQYF.